Below are 25 T cell receptor beta chains sequenced from a single sample in a study of shared clonotypes between healthy human individuals. Naive CD8 cells lacked CD45RO, underwent positive selection for CCR7 and left out terminally differentiated effector memory CD45RA+ cells. TCRdb's copy holds only in-frame clones and misses some; the assay was immunoSEQ multiplex PCR. Found here are millions of clones, about 92% of them singletons; the top ten hold around 1.7%. Sequencing was done on a sample of naive CD8+ T cells from PBMCs. The receptor set was obtained from a man between 18 and 35 years old in good health. Some clones in this sample may be carry-over from other donors' samples.

A word on this clone: One end of the junction is discordant with germline, which a read error may explain. The V gene is TRBV5-1, the J gene TRBJ2-6, with a weak D call TRBD2 (7 bases). Per the germline V gene, CDR1 is SGHRS and CDR2 is YFSETQ. This CDR3 is 18 amino acids long. CDR3 amino acids: CARSESWGGPAGANVLTF. For the CDR3, the DNA is TGCGCCCGCAGCGAATCATGGGGGGGGCCCGCTGGGGCCAACGTCCTGACTTTC. The complete variable domain, with remaining parts taken from reference TRBV5-1 and TRBJ2-6, reads KAGVTQTPRYLIKTRGQQVTLSCSPISGHRSVSWYQQTPGQGLQFLFEYFSETQRNKGNFPGRFSGRQFSNSRSEMNVSTLELGDSALYLCARSESWGGPAGANVLTFGAGSRLTVL.

This clone occurred once. The DNA of the CDR3 is TGTGCCAGCAGCTCCCTTGGGACTTTGACCTACAATGAGCAGTTCTTC. Residues: CASSSLGTLTYNEQFF. The V and J genes are TRBV5-4 and TRBJ2-1; TRBD2 might be the D (6 bases). V shed 3 bases and J shed 2 bases, with 15 bases lying between them. Germline V gene sequence: CDR1 SGHNT, CDR2 YYREEE (reference sequence). This CDR3 comprises 16 residues.

This chain uses TRBV14 with TRBJ2-7; D remains unclear. There are 15 residues in the CDR3. Deletions cut 1 base from V and 3 bases from J, with 13 bases between. CDR1 is SGHDN and CDR2 is FVKESK in the germline V gene. The CDR3: CASSQVVASFYEQYF. The CDR3 region has the DNA TGTGCCAGCAGCCAAGTAGTCGCTAGTTTCTACGAGCAGTACTTC.

The chain links TRBV5-1 to TRBJ2-6; 9 bases agree with TRBD1. Germline V gene lookup returns CDR1 SGHRS and CDR2 YFSETQ. The CDR3 runs 18 residues. The V gene end was trimmed by 4 bases and the J gene end by 1 base; junction bases not matched to a gene: 9. The CDR3 DNA reads as TGCGCCAGCAGCCAAGTACGGGACAGGGCATCTGGGGCCAACGTCCTGACTTTC. Its translation is CASSQVRDRASGANVLTF. The full variable domain, rest sourced from reference TRBV5-1 and TRBJ2-6, is KAGVTQTPRYLIKTRGQQVTLSCSPISGHRSVSWYQQTPGQGLQFLFEYFSETQRNKGNFPGRFSGRQFSNSRSEMNVSTLELGDSALYLCASSQVRDRASGANVLTFGAGSRLTVL.

The CDR3 DNA is TGTGCCAGCAGCCAAGACATTACAGGGATTCCCCCAGATACGCAGTATTTT. Amino acids: CASSQDITGIPPDTQYF. The chain has TRBV14 and TRBJ2-3, with D possibly matching TRBD1 (6 bases). This CDR3 has 17 residues. V was cut by 0 bases and J by 4 bases, with 17 bases left in between. Germline values: CDR1 SGHDN, CDR2 FVKESK.

The V and J genes are TRBV5-8 and TRBJ2-7; the match to TRBD2 covers 7 bases. CDR3 length: 15 amino acids. Germline values: CDR1 SGHTS, CDR2 YDEGEE. Trimming cost V 4 bases and J 7 bases; bases outside gene matches: 14. This CDR3 is CASSLGTTGQSEQYF. The CDR3 DNA reads as TGTGCCAGCAGCCTCGGGACTACCGGTCAGTCTGAGCAGTACTTC. The entire variable domain, with the rest obtained from reference TRBV5-8 and TRBJ2-7, is as follows: EAGVTQSPTHLIKTRGQQATLRCSPISGHTSVYWYQQALGLGLQFLLWYDEGEERNRGNFPPRFSGRQFPNYSSELNVNALELEDSALYLCASSLGTTGQSEQYFGPGTRLTVT.

Of note for this clone: In the same sample, other DNA sequences code for this CDR3. This chain uses TRBV9 with TRBJ2-1; no reliable D call. Trimming removed 0 bases from V and 0 bases from J, with 7 bases in between. From germline, CDR1 is SGDLS and CDR2 YYNGEE. The CDR3 has 15 amino acids. CDR3 amino acids: CASSVAPSSYNEQFF. For the CDR3, the DNA is TGTGCCAGCAGCGTAGCGCCTTCCTCCTACAATGAGCAGTTCTTC. The full variable domain, with the rest looked up from reference TRBV9 and TRBJ2-1, is DSGVTQTPKHLITATGQRVTLRCSPRSGDLSVYWYQQSLDQGLQFLIQYYNGEERAKGNILERFSAQQFPDLHSELNLSSLELGDSALYFCASSVAPSSYNEQFFGPGTRLTVL.

J is TRBJ1-2 and V is TRBV5-6; D ambiguous. Between the trimmed V and J ends, which lost 3 bases and 5 bases, there was a span of 11 bases. CDR1 and CDR2 from the germline V gene are SGHDT and YYEEEE. The CDR3 covers 13 residues. CDR3 region: CASSWARGYGYTF. CDR3 in DNA: TGTGCCAGCAGCTGGGCCCGAGGGTATGGCTACACCTTC. Combining the CDR3 with reference TRBV5-6 and TRBJ1-2 gives the whole variable domain DAGVTQSPTHLIKTRGQQVTLRCSPKSGHDTVSWYQQALGQGPQFIFQYYEEEERQRGNFPDRFSGHQFPNYSSELNVNALLLGDSALYLCASSWARGYGYTFGSGTRLTVV.

The chain has TRBV7-3 and TRBJ2-6; a possible D gene is TRBD1 (5 bases). The V and J ends lost 1 base and 2 bases respectively, with 6 bases between them. CDR1 SGHTA and CDR2 FQGTGA come from the germline V gene. The CDR3 spans 15 residues. CDR3 coding DNA: TGTGCCAGCAGCTTAATCAGGGCTGGGGCCAACGTCCTGACTTTC. Residues: CASSLIRAGANVLTF.

This chain links TRBV9 with TRBJ2-2; no definite D call. Germline CDR1 and CDR2: SGDLS and YYNGEE. V lost 0 bases to trimming and J lost 5 bases, with 8 bases between them. The CDR3 sequence is 14 residues long. CDR3 coding DNA: TGTGCCAGCAGCGTAGATACCCCGACCGGGGAGCTGTTTTTT. Amino acid sequence: CASSVDTPTGELFF.

CDR3 sequence: CASSEGGEQYF. CDR3 DNA sequence: TGTGCCAGCAGCGAGGGGGGCGAGCAGTACTTC. The chain carries TRBV9 and TRBJ2-7; D is tentatively TRBD1 or TRBD2 (6 bases each). V lost 3 bases and J lost 6, with 7 bases in between. Germline V lookup: CDR1 SGDLS, CDR2 YYNGEE. This CDR3 spans 11 amino acids.

This chain joins TRBV5-4 and TRBJ2-7; 11 nucleotides align to TRBD1. The V segment lost 4 bases and the J segment 5 bases; nucleotides outside the gene matches: 8. The germline gives CDR1 SGHNT, CDR2 YYREEE (reference sequence). The CDR3 is 15 amino acids. The CDR3 region has the DNA TGTGCCAGCAGCCCCCAGGACAGGGGGCCCCACGAGCAGTACTTC. Translated: CASSPQDRGPHEQYF.

V gene TRBV6-5 combines with J gene TRBJ2-7; no clear D gene. V lost 0 bases and J 3 bases, leaving 15 bases between the germline ends. CDR3 length equals 16 residues. Germline V gives CDR1 MNHEY, CDR2 SVGAGI. CDR3: CASSYSTPFRGYEQYF. The CDR3 nucleotides read TGTGCCAGCAGTTACTCGACGCCTTTCAGAGGCTACGAGCAGTACTTC.

The gene calls are TRBV7-9 and TRBJ2-5; the D is unclear. Germline V CDR1 and CDR2: SEHNR, FQNEAQ (reference sequence). V lost 5 bases to trimming and J lost 1 base, with 11 bases between them. The CDR3 is made up of 14 amino acids. The CDR3 is CASSPWASQETQYF. In nucleotides, the CDR3 is TGTGCCAGCAGCCCCTGGGCCAGCCAAGAGACCCAGTACTTC.

The J gene is TRBJ1-2, the V gene TRBV13; tentatively, D is TRBD1 (5 bases). Trimming stripped 0 bases from V and 6 bases from J, with 11 bases between. This CDR3 comprises 14 residues. Germline loops: CDR1 PRHDT, CDR2 FYEKMQ (reference sequence). The CDR3 spells CASSLGRRADGYTF. CDR3 bases: TGTGCCAGCAGCTTAGGGCGCAGGGCAGATGGCTACACCTTC.

V gene TRBV11-2 combines with J gene TRBJ2-7; 7 positions match TRBD2. After removal of 8 bases from V and 3 bases from J, the junction contained 13 bases not matched to a gene. CDR1 is SGHAT and CDR2 is FQNNGV in the germline V gene. This CDR3 spans 15 amino acids. The CDR3 coding sequence is TGTGCCAGCTCTTTCGGGCGGGAGAATCTCTACGAGCAGTACTTC. Translation: CASSFGRENLYEQYF.

The chain links TRBV27 to TRBJ2-1; D is possibly TRBD2 (6 bases). The germline V and J ends were trimmed by 0 bases and 3 bases, with 9 bases remaining between them. Germline CDR1 MNHEY, CDR2 SMNVEV (reference sequence). The CDR3 extends over 15 amino acids. The chain's CDR3 is CASSLSWRGYNEQFF. The CDR3 nucleotides read TGTGCCAGCAGTTTATCGTGGCGGGGCTACAATGAGCAGTTCTTC.

V usage is TRBV9 and J usage is TRBJ2-1, with a possible D match to TRBD2 (5 bases). In germline, CDR1 is SGDLS, CDR2 YYNGEE. There are 16 residues in the CDR3. Trimming left V 6 bases short and J 4 bases short, with 20 bases between. CDR3 sequence reads: CASTTSGSSPYNEQFF. The CDR3 region has the DNA TGTGCCAGCACCACCTCGGGGAGCTCGCCTTACAATGAGCAGTTCTTC.

This chain uses TRBV15 with TRBJ1-4; 8 bases are a match to TRBD1. Germline values: CDR1 LNHNV, CDR2 YYDKDF (reference sequence). V was pared by 0 bases and J by 3 bases, with 6 bases of the junction left unmatched. The CDR3 runs 17 residues. The CDR3: CATSRDWLQGANEKLFF. CDR3 bases: TGTGCCACCAGCAGAGATTGGTTACAGGGGGCTAATGAAAAACTGTTTTTT.

The CDR3 sequence is CASGSFTSEQYF. CDR3 bases: TGCGCCAGCGGGAGTTTTACATCCGAGCAGTACTTC. The chain links TRBV4-1 to TRBJ2-7; a weak D match, TRBD2 (5 bases). The CDR3 is 12 residues long. The V end was cut by 8 bases, the J end by 6 bases, with 14 bases between. Germline CDR1 and CDR2: MGHRA and YSYEKL.

The V and J genes are TRBV28 and TRBJ2-7, with 8 positions matching TRBD1. CDR1 and CDR2 from the germline V gene are MDHEN and SYDVKM. Trimming at V came to 3 bases and at J to 6 bases, leaving 13 bases not matched to a gene. The CDR3 runs 16 residues. The CDR3 DNA is TGTGCCAGCAGTTTTCAGGGGGCGCTTTACGGAAGCGAGCAGTACTTC. Amino acid sequence: CASSFQGALYGSEQYF.

The chain has TRBV12-5 and TRBJ2-3; TRBD1 aligns across 8 bases. The germline V gene has CDR1 LGHNT and CDR2 FRNRAP. The CDR3 is 15 residues long. Trimming at V came to 2 bases and at J to 2 bases, leaving 3 bases not matched to a gene. CDR3 protein: CASGLPQGATDTQYF. The CDR3 DNA reads TGTGCTAGTGGTTTGCCGCAGGGGGCCACAGATACGCAGTATTTT.

This chain links TRBV5-6 with TRBJ1-2, with TRBD1 matching over 8 bases. The CDR3 is 13 amino acids. Per the germline V gene, CDR1 is SGHDT and CDR2 is YYEEEE. Losses at the gene ends were 1 base for V and 8 bases for J; bases not matched to a gene: 4. CDR3 region: CASSLNRGMGYTF. In nucleotides, the CDR3 is TGTGCCAGCAGCTTGAACAGGGGGATGGGCTACACCTTC.

V and J are TRBV23-1 and TRBJ1-1; tentatively, D is TRBD1 (5 bases). TRBV23-1 is flagged as an ORF with uncertain function. Trimming shortened V by 0 bases and J by 3 bases, and 11 bases separated the two germline ends. The CDR3 covers 15 residues. This chain's CDR3 is CASSQSSQGHTEAFF. The CDR3 DNA is TGCGCCAGCAGTCAATCATCCCAGGGCCACACTGAAGCTTTCTTT.

The chain joins TRBV27 to TRBJ2-7, with 7 bases fitting TRBD2. The CDR3 is 15 residues long. The V and J ends lost 1 base and 0 bases, in that order; junction bases with no gene match: 3. Germline values: CDR1 MNHEY, CDR2 SMNVEV (reference sequence). The CDR3 region is CASSLLLANSYEQYF. CDR3 bases: TGTGCCAGCAGTTTATTACTAGCGAACTCCTACGAGCAGTACTTC.